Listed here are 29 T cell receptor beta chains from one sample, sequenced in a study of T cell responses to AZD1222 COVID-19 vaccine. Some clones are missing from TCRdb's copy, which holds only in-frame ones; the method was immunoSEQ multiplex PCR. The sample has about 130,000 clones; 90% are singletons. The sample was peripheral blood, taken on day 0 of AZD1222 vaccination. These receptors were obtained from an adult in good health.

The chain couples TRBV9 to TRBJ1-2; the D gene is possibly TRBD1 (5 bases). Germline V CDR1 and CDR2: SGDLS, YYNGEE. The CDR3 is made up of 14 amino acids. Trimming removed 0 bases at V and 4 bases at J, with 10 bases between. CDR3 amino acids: CASSVGGETYGYTF. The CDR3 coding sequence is TGTGCCAGCAGCGTAGGGGGGGAGACCTATGGCTACACCTTC.

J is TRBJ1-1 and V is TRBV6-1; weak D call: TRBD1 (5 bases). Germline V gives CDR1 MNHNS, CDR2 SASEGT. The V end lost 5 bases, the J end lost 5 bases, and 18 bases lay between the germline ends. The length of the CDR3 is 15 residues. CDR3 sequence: CASSPLEGQRTEAFF. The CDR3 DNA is TGTGCCAGCAGTCCCCTCGAAGGACAAAGGACTGAAGCTTTCTTT.

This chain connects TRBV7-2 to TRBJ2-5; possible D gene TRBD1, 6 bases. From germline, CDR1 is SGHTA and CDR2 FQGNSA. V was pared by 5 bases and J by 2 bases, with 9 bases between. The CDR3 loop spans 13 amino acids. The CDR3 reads CASSRDTQETQYF. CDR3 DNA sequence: TGTGCCAGCAGCCGGGACACGCAAGAGACCCAGTACTTC. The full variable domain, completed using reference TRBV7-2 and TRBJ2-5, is GAGVSQSPSNKVTEKGKDVELRCDPISGHTALYWYRQSLGQGLEFLIYFQGNSAPDKSGLPSDRFSAERTGGSVSTLTIQRTQQEDSAVYLCASSRDTQETQYFGPGTRLLVL.

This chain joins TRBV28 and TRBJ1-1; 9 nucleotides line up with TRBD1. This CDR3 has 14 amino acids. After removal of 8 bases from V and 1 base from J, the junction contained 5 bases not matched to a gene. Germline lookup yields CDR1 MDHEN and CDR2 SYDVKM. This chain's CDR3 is CASGRGQGNTEAFF. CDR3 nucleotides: TGTGCCAGCGGGCGGGGACAGGGGAACACTGAAGCTTTCTTT.

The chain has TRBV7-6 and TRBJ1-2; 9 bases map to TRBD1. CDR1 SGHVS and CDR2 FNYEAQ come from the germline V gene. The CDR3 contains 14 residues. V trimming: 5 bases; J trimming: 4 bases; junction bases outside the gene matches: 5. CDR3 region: CASSPGQGLYGYTF. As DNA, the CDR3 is TGTGCCAGCAGCCCGGGACAGGGACTCTATGGCTACACCTTC.

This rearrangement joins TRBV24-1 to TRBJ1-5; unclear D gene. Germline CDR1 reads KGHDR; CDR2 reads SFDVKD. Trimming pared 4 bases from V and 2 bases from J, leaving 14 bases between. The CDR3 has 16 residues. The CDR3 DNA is TGTGCCACCAGTGAGCCGGGCTGGGAAGGCAATCAGCCCCAGCATTTT. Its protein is CATSEPGWEGNQPQHF.

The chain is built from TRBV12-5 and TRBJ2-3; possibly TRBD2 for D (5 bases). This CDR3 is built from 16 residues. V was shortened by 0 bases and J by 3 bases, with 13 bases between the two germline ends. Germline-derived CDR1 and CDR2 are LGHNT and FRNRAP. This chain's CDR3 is CASGLVLGEGTDTQYF. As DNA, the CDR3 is TGTGCTAGTGGTTTGGTACTCGGGGAAGGAACAGATACGCAGTATTTT.

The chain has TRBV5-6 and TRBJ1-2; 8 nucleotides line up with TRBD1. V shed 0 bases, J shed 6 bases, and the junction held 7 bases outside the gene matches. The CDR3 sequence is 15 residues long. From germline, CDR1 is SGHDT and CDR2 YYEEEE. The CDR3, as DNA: TGTGCCAGCAGCTTGGGGGGGACAGGTCTGGATGGCTACACCTTC. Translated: CASSLGGTGLDGYTF. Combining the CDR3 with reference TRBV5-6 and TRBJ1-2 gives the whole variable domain DAGVTQSPTHLIKTRGQQVTLRCSPKSGHDTVSWYQQALGQGPQFIFQYYEEEERQRGNFPDRFSGHQFPNYSSELNVNALLLGDSALYLCASSLGGTGLDGYTFGSGTRLTVV.

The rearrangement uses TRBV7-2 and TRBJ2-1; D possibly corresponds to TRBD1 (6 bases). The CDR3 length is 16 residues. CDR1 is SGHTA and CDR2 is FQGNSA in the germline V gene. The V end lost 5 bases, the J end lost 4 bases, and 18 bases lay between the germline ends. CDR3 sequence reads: CASSPLQGEGYNEQFF. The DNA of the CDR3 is TGTGCCAGCAGCCCTTTACAGGGCGAGGGGTACAATGAGCAGTTCTTC.

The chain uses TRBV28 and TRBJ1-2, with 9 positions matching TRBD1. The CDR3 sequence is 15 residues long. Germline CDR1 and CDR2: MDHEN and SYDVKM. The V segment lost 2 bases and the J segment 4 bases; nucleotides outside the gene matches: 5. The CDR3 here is CASSLPGQGTYGYTF. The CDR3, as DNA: TGTGCCAGCAGTTTACCGGGACAGGGAACCTATGGCTACACCTTC.

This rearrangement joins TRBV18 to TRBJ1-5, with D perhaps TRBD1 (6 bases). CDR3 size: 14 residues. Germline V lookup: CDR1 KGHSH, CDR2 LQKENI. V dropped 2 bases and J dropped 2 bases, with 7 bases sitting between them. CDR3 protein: CASSPEGGNQPQHF. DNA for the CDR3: TGTGCCAGCTCACCAGAGGGGGGCAATCAGCCCCAGCATTTT.

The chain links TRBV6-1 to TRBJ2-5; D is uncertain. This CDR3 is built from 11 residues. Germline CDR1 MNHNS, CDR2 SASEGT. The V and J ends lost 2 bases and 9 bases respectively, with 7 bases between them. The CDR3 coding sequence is TGTGCCAGCAGTGAATTTATACCCCAGTACTTC. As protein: CASSEFIPQYF.

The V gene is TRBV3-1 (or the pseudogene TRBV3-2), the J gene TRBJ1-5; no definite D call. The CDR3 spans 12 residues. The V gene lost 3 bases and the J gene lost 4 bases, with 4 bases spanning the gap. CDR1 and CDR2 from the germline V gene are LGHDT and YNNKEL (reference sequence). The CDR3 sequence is CASSQGNQPQHF. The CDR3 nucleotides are TGTGCCAGCAGCCAGGGTAATCAGCCCCAGCATTTT.

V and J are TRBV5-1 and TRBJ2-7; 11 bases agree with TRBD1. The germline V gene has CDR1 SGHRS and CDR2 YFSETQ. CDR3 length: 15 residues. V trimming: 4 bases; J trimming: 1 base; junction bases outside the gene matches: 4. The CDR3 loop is CASSQDRGLSYEQYF. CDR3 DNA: TGCGCCAGCAGCCAGGACAGGGGGCTGTCCTACGAGCAGTACTTC.

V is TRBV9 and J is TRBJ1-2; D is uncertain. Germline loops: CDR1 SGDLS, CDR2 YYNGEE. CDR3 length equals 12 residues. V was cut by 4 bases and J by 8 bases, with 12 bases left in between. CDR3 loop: CASSSQEKGYTF. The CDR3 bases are TGTGCCAGCAGCTCCCAGGAGAAGGGCTACACCTTC.

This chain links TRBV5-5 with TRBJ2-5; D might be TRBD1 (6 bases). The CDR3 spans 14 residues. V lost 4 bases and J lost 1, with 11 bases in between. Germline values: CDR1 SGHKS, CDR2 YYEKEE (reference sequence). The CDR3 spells CASSPWTVQETQYF. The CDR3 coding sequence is TGTGCCAGCAGCCCCTGGACAGTCCAAGAGACCCAGTACTTC. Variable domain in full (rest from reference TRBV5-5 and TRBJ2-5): DAGVTQSPTHLIKTRGQQVTLRCSPISGHKSVSWYQQVLGQGPQFIFQYYEKEERGRGNFPDRFSARQFPNYSSELNVNALLLGDSALYLCASSPWTVQETQYFGPGTRLLVL.

CDR3 amino acids: CASSLKSQGVVANEKLFF. CDR3 DNA: TGTGCCAGCAGCTTGAAATCCCAGGGAGTCGTGGCTAATGAAAAACTGTTTTTT. J is TRBJ1-4 and V is TRBV5-8; D possibly corresponds to TRBD1 (5 bases). CDR1 SGHTS and CDR2 YDEGEE come from the germline V gene. V was trimmed by 1 base and J by 3 bases, leaving 19 bases between them. The CDR3 totals 18 residues.

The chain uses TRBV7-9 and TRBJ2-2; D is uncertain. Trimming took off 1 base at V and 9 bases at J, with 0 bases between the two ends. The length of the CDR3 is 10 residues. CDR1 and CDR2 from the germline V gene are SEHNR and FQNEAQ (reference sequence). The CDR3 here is CASSLGELFF. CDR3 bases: TGTGCCAGCAGCTTAGGGGAGCTGTTTTTT.

The CDR3, as DNA: TGTGCCAGCCGATCCCGGGGACTAGCGATAGATACGCAGTATTTT. Translation gives CASRSRGLAIDTQYF. V and J are TRBV11-2 and TRBJ2-3; TRBD2 agrees at 10 bases. CDR1 and CDR2 from the germline V gene are SGHAT and FQNNGV. The CDR3 contains 15 residues. J gave up 5 bases and V 8 bases, and 10 bases lay outside the gene matches.

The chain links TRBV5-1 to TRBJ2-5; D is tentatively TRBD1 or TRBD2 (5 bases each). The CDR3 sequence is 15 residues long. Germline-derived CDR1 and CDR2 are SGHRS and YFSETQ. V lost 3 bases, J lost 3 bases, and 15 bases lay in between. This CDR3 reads CASSSIPGTEETQYF. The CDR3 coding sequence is TGCGCCAGCAGCTCAATCCCCGGGACGGAAGAGACCCAGTACTTC.

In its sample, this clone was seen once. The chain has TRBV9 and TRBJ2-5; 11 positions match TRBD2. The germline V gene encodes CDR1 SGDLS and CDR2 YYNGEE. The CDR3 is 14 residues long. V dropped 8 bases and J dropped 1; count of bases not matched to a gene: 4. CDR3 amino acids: CASSLAGGQETQYF. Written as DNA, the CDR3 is TGTGCCAGTTCCCTAGCGGGGGGCCAAGAGACCCAGTACTTC.

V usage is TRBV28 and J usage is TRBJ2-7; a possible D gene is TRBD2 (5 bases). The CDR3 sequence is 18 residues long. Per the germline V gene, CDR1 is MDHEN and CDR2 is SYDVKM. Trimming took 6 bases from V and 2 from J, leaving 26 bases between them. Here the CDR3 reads CASRSPGLDLGKAYEQYF. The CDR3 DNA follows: TGTGCCAGCAGATCCCCTGGCTTGGACTTAGGAAAGGCCTACGAGCAGTACTTC. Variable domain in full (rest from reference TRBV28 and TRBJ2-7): DVKVTQSSRYLVKRTGEKVFLECVQDMDHENMFWYRQDPGLGLRLIYFSYDVKMKEKGDIPEGYSVSREKKERFSLILESASTNQTSMYLCASRSPGLDLGKAYEQYFGPGTRLTVT.

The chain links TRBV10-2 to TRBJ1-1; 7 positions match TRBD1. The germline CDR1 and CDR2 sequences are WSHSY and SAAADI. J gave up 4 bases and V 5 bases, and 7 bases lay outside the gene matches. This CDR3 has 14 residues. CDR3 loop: CASSLGQGVTEAFF. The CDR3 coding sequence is TGCGCCAGCAGTCTAGGGCAGGGGGTCACTGAAGCTTTCTTT.

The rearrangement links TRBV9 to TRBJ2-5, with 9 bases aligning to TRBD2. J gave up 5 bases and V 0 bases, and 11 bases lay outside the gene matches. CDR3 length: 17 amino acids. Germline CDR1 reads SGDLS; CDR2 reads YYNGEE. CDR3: CASSVGRGSGGSETQYF. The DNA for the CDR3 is TGTGCCAGCAGCGTAGGGAGGGGTAGCGGGGGTTCGGAGACCCAGTACTTC.

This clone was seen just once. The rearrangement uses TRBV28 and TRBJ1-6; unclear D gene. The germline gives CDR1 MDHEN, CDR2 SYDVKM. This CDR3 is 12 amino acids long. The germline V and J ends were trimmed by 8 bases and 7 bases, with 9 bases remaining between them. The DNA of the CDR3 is TGTGCCAGCGCCTCCCTAAATTCACCCCTCCACTTT. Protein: CASASLNSPLHF.

The CDR3, as DNA: TGTGCCAGCTCACTTACGGGACAGGGGTCCAACGAGCAGTACTTC. This gives the protein CASSLTGQGSNEQYF. V gene TRBV18 combines with J gene TRBJ2-7; 10 bases agree with TRBD1. The CDR3 contains 15 residues. The V gene end was trimmed by 4 bases and the J gene end by 5 bases; junction bases not matched to a gene: 8. The germline V gene encodes CDR1 KGHSH and CDR2 LQKENI.

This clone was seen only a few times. In nucleotides, the CDR3 is TGTGCCAGCAGACTGGGACAGGGGCCAAACAATGAGCAGTTCTTC. Translating gives CASRLGQGPNNEQFF. The rearrangement links TRBV27 to TRBJ2-1, with 10 bases aligning to TRBD1. The CDR3 runs 15 residues. Losses at the gene ends were 6 bases for V and 5 bases for J; bases not matched to a gene: 7. Germline values: CDR1 MNHEY, CDR2 SMNVEV (reference sequence).

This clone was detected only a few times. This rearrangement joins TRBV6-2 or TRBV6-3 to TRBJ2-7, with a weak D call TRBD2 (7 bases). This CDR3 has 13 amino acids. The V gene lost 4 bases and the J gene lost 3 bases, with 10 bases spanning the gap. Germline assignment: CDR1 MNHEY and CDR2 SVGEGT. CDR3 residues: CASSWGGRYEQYF. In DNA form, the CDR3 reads TGTGCCAGCAGTTGGGGGGGGCGCTACGAGCAGTACTTC.

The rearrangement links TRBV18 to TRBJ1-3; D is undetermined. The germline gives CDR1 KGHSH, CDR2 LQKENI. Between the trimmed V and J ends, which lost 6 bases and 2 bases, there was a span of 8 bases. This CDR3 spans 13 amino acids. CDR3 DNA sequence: TGTGCCAGCTCTGGAGGAACTGGAAACACCATATATTTT. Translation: CASSGGTGNTIYF.